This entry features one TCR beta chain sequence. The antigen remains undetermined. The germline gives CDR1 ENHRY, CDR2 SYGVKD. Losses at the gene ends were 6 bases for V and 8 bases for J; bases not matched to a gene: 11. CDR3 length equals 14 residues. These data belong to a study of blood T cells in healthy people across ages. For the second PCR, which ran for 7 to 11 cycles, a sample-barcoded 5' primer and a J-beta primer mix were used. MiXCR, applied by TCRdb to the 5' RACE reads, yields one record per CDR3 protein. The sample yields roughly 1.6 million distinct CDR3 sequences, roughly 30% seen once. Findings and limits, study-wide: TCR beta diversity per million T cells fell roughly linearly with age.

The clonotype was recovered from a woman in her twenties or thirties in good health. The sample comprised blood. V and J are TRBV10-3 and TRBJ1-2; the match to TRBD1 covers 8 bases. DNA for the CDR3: TGTGCCATCAGACACCCAGGGGGCCCAGAAGGCTACACCTTC. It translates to CAIRHPGGPEGYTF.